This record looks at one TCR beta chain sequence and its context. Living in 24 US areas, the participants were between about 18 and 100 years of age. Cohorts were determined from participant-reported clinical history. Trimming removed 4 bases from V and 9 bases from J; junction bases left unmatched: 13. Germline-derived CDR1 and CDR2 are SGHNT and YENEEA. CDR3 length: 17 residues. The sample originates from a study of blood T cell repertoires in COVID-19. Study overall: Acute-phase and convalescent COVID-19 samples originated in the United States, Italy and Spain.

Per the authors' pipeline: It was from reference gene primer amplification that nucleated cell counts were estimated. TCRdb keeps only in-frame clones here, not all; method: immunoSEQ multiplex PCR. The V and J calls and the clone size are those of that table, but D and trimming were determined from the DNA. The sample shows a few hundred thousand clones, around 85% of them seen only once. The source of this sequence is a woman in her 40s with acute COVID-19. The chain employs TRBV11-3 and TRBJ2-1, with TRBD2 matching over 12 bases. Sequencing was done on a sample of PBMCs or T cells enriched from blood (not recorded which). Here the CDR3 reads CASSSMMTSGREGEQFF. The CDR3 DNA is TGTGCCAGCAGCTCAATGATGACTAGCGGGAGAGAAGGTGAGCAGTTCTTC.